A selection of T cell receptor beta chains follows, all from one sample in a study of T cell clones after liver transplantation. Profiled with immunoSEQ multiplex PCR; TCRdb holds only in-frame clones, not every one. The profile shows roughly 16,000 clones, more than 75% of them singletons. This material consisted of CD8+ T cells from blood, taken 48 months after liver transplant. All receptors come from a human patient who received a liver transplant. T cells may partly derive from the graft donor. The CDR3 runs from the conserved cysteine through the conserved F or W. Fields, in order: J gene, clone size, V gene, D gene, CDR3 protein, CDR3 DNA. A D gene is named only where the DNA matches it firmly. Clone size is stated in some rows and not others, as once, few, many or a class when expanded.

j_call: TRBJ2-1
clone_size: NA
v_call: TRBV7-6
d_call: TRBD2
cdr3_aa: CASSFRGTSGSNNEQFF
cdr3_nt: TGTGCCAGCAGCTTTAGGGGTACTAGCGGGAGCAACAATGAGCAGTTCTTC

j_call: TRBJ1-2
clone_size: NA
v_call: TRBV19
d_call: TRBD1
cdr3_aa: CASSTLPGTDYGYTF
cdr3_nt: TGTGCCAGTAGTACCCTACCCGGGACAGACTATGGCTACACCTTC

j_call: TRBJ2-7
clone_size: NA
v_call: TRBV7-3
d_call: TRBD2
cdr3_aa: CASSPTSGSYEQYF
cdr3_nt: TGTGCCAGCAGCCCTACTAGCGGGAGCTACGAGCAGTACTTC

j_call: TRBJ1-1
clone_size: NA
v_call: TRBV14
d_call: NA
cdr3_aa: CASSPRTPGAVMNTEAFF
cdr3_nt: TGTGCCAGCAGCCCCCGGACCCCGGGCGCTGTTATGAACACTGAAGCTTTCTTT

j_call: TRBJ2-2
clone_size: NA
v_call: TRBV4-3
d_call: NA
cdr3_aa: CASSQPSAGPWGGELFF
cdr3_nt: TGCGCCAGCAGCCAACCTTCCGCCGGGCCCTGGGGCGGGGAGCTGTTTTTT

j_call: TRBJ2-7
clone_size: NA
v_call: TRBV4-3
d_call: NA
cdr3_aa: CASSHGVSKHYEQYF
cdr3_nt: TGCGCCAGCAGCCATGGGGTCTCGAAGCACTACGAGCAGTACTTC

j_call: TRBJ2-1
clone_size: NA
v_call: TRBV5-5
d_call: TRBD2
cdr3_aa: CASSSVGTSGYNEQFF
cdr3_nt: TGTGCCAGCAGCTCCGTGGGGACTAGCGGATACAATGAGCAGTTCTTC

j_call: TRBJ1-2
clone_size: few
v_call: TRBV5-1
d_call: TRBD1
cdr3_aa: CASSFGTGSDYGYTF
cdr3_nt: TGCGCCAGCAGCTTCGGGACAGGGTCCGACTATGGCTACACCTTC

j_call: TRBJ2-5
clone_size: NA
v_call: TRBV5-6
d_call: NA
cdr3_aa: CASSLGGSQYF
cdr3_nt: TGTGCCAGCAGCCTGGGGGGTTCCCAGTACTTC

j_call: TRBJ2-1
clone_size: large
v_call: TRBV7-9
d_call: TRBD2
cdr3_aa: CASSSSGTGNEQFF
cdr3_nt: TGTGCCAGCAGCTCTAGCGGGACGGGGAATGAGCAGTTCTTC

j_call: TRBJ1-6
clone_size: NA
v_call: TRBV27
d_call: NA
cdr3_aa: CASSLVGYNSPLHF
cdr3_nt: TGTGCCAGCAGTTTGGTCGGTTATAATTCACCCCTCCACTTT

j_call: TRBJ1-2
clone_size: NA
v_call: TRBV27
d_call: NA
cdr3_aa: CASRKGDNYGYTF
cdr3_nt: TGTGCCAGCAGAAAGGGGGATAACTATGGCTACACCTTC

j_call: TRBJ2-2
clone_size: once
v_call: TRBV4-2
d_call: NA
cdr3_aa: CASSHPGTGGTGELFF
cdr3_nt: TGTGCCAGCAGCCACCCCGGGACTGGCGGCACCGGGGAGCTGTTTTTT

j_call: TRBJ2-7
clone_size: NA
v_call: TRBV5-1
d_call: NA
cdr3_aa: CASNTGTGSYEQYF
cdr3_nt: TGCGCCAGCAACACCGGGACTGGATCCTACGAGCAGTACTTC

j_call: TRBJ2-1
clone_size: few
v_call: TRBV6-5
d_call: NA
cdr3_aa: CASSKELYNEQFF
cdr3_nt: TGTGCCAGCAGCAAAGAACTGTACAATGAGCAGTTCTTC

j_call: TRBJ2-7
clone_size: NA
v_call: TRBV4-3
d_call: NA
cdr3_aa: CASSQALGREQYF
cdr3_nt: TGCGCCAGCAGCCAAGCTCTGGGCCGGGAGCAGTACTTC

j_call: TRBJ1-5
clone_size: NA
v_call: TRBV2
d_call: NA
cdr3_aa: CASMGRGHSNQPQHF
cdr3_nt: TGTGCCAGCATGGGTCGCGGGCATAGCAATCAGCCCCAGCATTTT

j_call: TRBJ2-5
clone_size: NA
v_call: TRBV5-4
d_call: NA
cdr3_aa: CASSPGGQETQYF
cdr3_nt: TGTGCCAGCAGCCCCGGGGGCCAAGAGACCCAGTACTTC

j_call: TRBJ2-4
clone_size: NA
v_call: TRBV19
d_call: TRBD1
cdr3_aa: CASSQTGNIQYF
cdr3_nt: TGTGCCAGTAGTCAGACAGGGAACATTCAGTACTTC

j_call: TRBJ1-1
clone_size: NA
v_call: TRBV7-9
d_call: TRBD1
cdr3_aa: CASSLQGLNTEAFF
cdr3_nt: TGTGCCAGCAGCCTACAGGGGCTGAACACTGAAGCTTTCTTT

j_call: TRBJ2-6
clone_size: few
v_call: TRBV4-1
d_call: TRBD2
cdr3_aa: CASSQEAGRANVLTF
cdr3_nt: TGCGCCAGCAGCCAAGAAGCGGGACGGGCCAACGTCCTGACTTTC

j_call: TRBJ1-1
clone_size: NA
v_call: TRBV7-9
d_call: NA
cdr3_aa: CASSTRDPLVSGAFF
cdr3_nt: TGTGCCAGCAGCACCCGGGACCCCCTCGTTTCGGGAGCTTTCTTT

j_call: TRBJ2-2
clone_size: NA
v_call: TRBV5-1
d_call: NA
cdr3_aa: CASSFFEYTGELFF
cdr3_nt: TGCGCCAGCAGCTTTTTTGAGTACACCGGGGAGCTGTTTTTT

j_call: TRBJ2-7
clone_size: NA
v_call: TRBV10-3
d_call: NA
cdr3_aa: CAISDSWQETYEQYF
cdr3_nt: TGTGCCATCAGTGATTCCTGGCAGGAAACCTACGAGCAGTACTTC

j_call: TRBJ1-2
clone_size: NA
v_call: TRBV7-9
d_call: NA
cdr3_aa: CASSLGEAYGYTF
cdr3_nt: TGTGCCAGCAGCTTGGGGGAGGCCTATGGCTACACCTTC

j_call: TRBJ2-5
clone_size: NA
v_call: TRBV7-7
d_call: NA
cdr3_aa: CASSLDPTAQETQYF
cdr3_nt: TGTGCTAGCAGCTTAGATCCTACAGCACAAGAGACCCAGTACTTC

j_call: TRBJ2-1
clone_size: NA
v_call: TRBV29-1
d_call: TRBD2
cdr3_aa: CSVLAGSENEQFF
cdr3_nt: TGCAGCGTGTTAGCGGGTAGTGAAAATGAGCAGTTCTTC

j_call: TRBJ2-3
clone_size: NA
v_call: TRBV12-5
d_call: NA
cdr3_aa: CASGARERSTDTQYF
cdr3_nt: TGTGCTAGTGGTGCCCGAGAGAGATCCACAGATACGCAGTATTTT

j_call: TRBJ2-1
clone_size: NA
v_call: TRBV7-2
d_call: NA
cdr3_aa: CAITRGNEQFF
cdr3_nt: TGTGCCATCACTAGAGGCAATGAGCAGTTCTTC

j_call: TRBJ2-1
clone_size: NA
v_call: TRBV12-5
d_call: TRBD1
cdr3_aa: CASGTGTGAGGEQFF
cdr3_nt: TGTGCTAGTGGGACCGGGACAGGCGCTGGGGGGGAGCAGTTCTTC

j_call: TRBJ2-1
clone_size: few
v_call: TRBV7-2
d_call: NA
cdr3_aa: CASSLVAQGGDNEQFF
cdr3_nt: TGTGCCAGCAGCTTAGTAGCACAGGGGGGGGACAATGAGCAGTTCTTC

j_call: TRBJ1-5
clone_size: NA
v_call: TRBV7-6
d_call: TRBD1
cdr3_aa: CASSLGQGDQPQHF
cdr3_nt: TGTGCCAGCAGCTTAGGACAGGGGGACCAGCCCCAGCATTTT

j_call: TRBJ2-7
clone_size: NA
v_call: TRBV7-9
d_call: NA
cdr3_aa: CASSPLALSSYEQYF
cdr3_nt: TGTGCCAGCAGCCCTCTAGCGCTCAGCTCCTACGAGCAGTACTTC

j_call: TRBJ2-1
clone_size: NA
v_call: TRBV6-5
d_call: NA
cdr3_aa: CASSYSAEINEQFF
cdr3_nt: TGTGCCAGCAGTTACTCGGCAGAAATCAATGAGCAGTTCTTC

j_call: TRBJ2-5
clone_size: NA
v_call: TRBV27
d_call: NA
cdr3_aa: CASSTRQDYQETQYF
cdr3_nt: TGTGCCAGCAGTACCCGACAGGACTACCAAGAGACCCAGTACTTC

j_call: TRBJ2-7
clone_size: NA
v_call: TRBV11-2
d_call: NA
cdr3_aa: CASSLLMDEQYF
cdr3_nt: TGTGCCAGCAGCCTTTTGATGGACGAGCAGTACTTC

j_call: TRBJ2-7
clone_size: NA
v_call: TRBV19
d_call: NA
cdr3_aa: CASSVRDGFSYEQYF
cdr3_nt: TGTGCCAGTAGTGTCCGGGACGGATTCTCCTACGAGCAGTACTTC

j_call: TRBJ1-1
clone_size: NA
v_call: TRBV27
d_call: TRBD1
cdr3_aa: CASNRGDEAFF
cdr3_nt: TGTGCCAGCAACAGGGGAGATGAAGCTTTCTTT

j_call: TRBJ1-2
clone_size: NA
v_call: TRBV6-5
d_call: NA
cdr3_aa: CASSYLGGFYGYTF
cdr3_nt: TGTGCCAGCAGTTACCTTGGGGGCTTCTATGGCTACACCTTC

j_call: TRBJ2-1
clone_size: NA
v_call: TRBV11-3
d_call: NA
cdr3_aa: CASSEYVGEQFF
cdr3_nt: TGTGCCAGCAGCGAGTACGTTGGTGAGCAGTTCTTC

j_call: TRBJ2-1
clone_size: NA
v_call: TRBV10-3
d_call: TRBD2
cdr3_aa: CAISDSTLAGGLNEQFF
cdr3_nt: TGTGCCATCAGTGACTCCACCCTAGCGGGAGGCCTCAATGAGCAGTTCTTC

j_call: TRBJ2-5
clone_size: once
v_call: TRBV10-2
d_call: NA
cdr3_aa: CASSVGERETQYF
cdr3_nt: TGCGCCAGCAGTGTCGGGGAGAGGGAGACCCAGTACTTC

j_call: TRBJ2-5
clone_size: NA
v_call: TRBV7-2
d_call: NA
cdr3_aa: CASSLVSLQRQLQETQYF
cdr3_nt: TGTGCCAGCAGCTTAGTATCCCTGCAGCGACAGCTACAAGAGACCCAGTACTTC

j_call: TRBJ2-7
clone_size: NA
v_call: TRBV27
d_call: TRBD1
cdr3_aa: CASSLTGTGRVREYF
cdr3_nt: TGTGCCAGCAGTTTAACTGGGACAGGGAGAGTCAGAGAGTACTTC

j_call: TRBJ2-2
clone_size: NA
v_call: TRBV19
d_call: NA
cdr3_aa: CASSQVLGGGELFF
cdr3_nt: TGTGCCAGTAGCCAGGTCCTGGGCGGTGGGGAGCTGTTTTTT

j_call: TRBJ2-5
clone_size: few
v_call: TRBV5-5
d_call: NA
cdr3_aa: CASTRSGLGETQYF
cdr3_nt: TGTGCCAGCACTAGGAGCGGCCTAGGGGAGACCCAGTACTTC

j_call: TRBJ1-1
clone_size: NA
v_call: TRBV11-2
d_call: TRBD1
cdr3_aa: CASSYRGEDTEAFF
cdr3_nt: TGTGCCAGCAGTTACAGGGGGGAGGACACTGAAGCTTTCTTT

j_call: TRBJ1-2
clone_size: NA
v_call: TRBV7-6
d_call: NA
cdr3_aa: CASSLGGGGSAYGYTF
cdr3_nt: TGTGCCAGCAGCTTAGGGGGTGGAGGGTCAGCGTATGGCTACACCTTC

j_call: TRBJ2-7
clone_size: NA
v_call: TRBV4-3
d_call: TRBD1
cdr3_aa: CASSQSGTGETYEQYF
cdr3_nt: TGCGCCAGCAGCCAAAGCGGGACAGGGGAAACCTACGAGCAGTACTTC

j_call: TRBJ2-5
clone_size: NA
v_call: TRBV9
d_call: TRBD1
cdr3_aa: CASSVGRTGGGETQYF
cdr3_nt: TGTGCCAGCAGCGTAGGACGTACAGGGGGCGGGGAGACCCAGTACTTC

j_call: TRBJ2-1
clone_size: NA
v_call: TRBV7-6
d_call: TRBD2
cdr3_aa: CASSLETGLACEQFF
cdr3_nt: TGTGCCAGCAGCTTAGAGACGGGACTAGCTTGCGAGCAGTTCTTC

j_call: TRBJ1-6
clone_size: NA
v_call: TRBV9
d_call: NA
cdr3_aa: CASSAGGPHNSPLHF
cdr3_nt: TGTGCCAGCAGCGCTGGGGGGCCCCATAATTCACCCCTCCACTTT

j_call: TRBJ2-7
clone_size: NA
v_call: TRBV29-1
d_call: TRBD1
cdr3_aa: CSVDLGQGLWYEQYF
cdr3_nt: TGCAGCGTTGACCTAGGACAGGGGTTATGGTACGAGCAGTACTTC

j_call: TRBJ2-3
clone_size: few
v_call: TRBV5-1
d_call: NA
cdr3_aa: CASSLNGRSDTQYF
cdr3_nt: TGCGCCAGCAGCTTGAACGGGAGATCAGATACGCAGTATTTT

j_call: TRBJ1-2
clone_size: few
v_call: TRBV5-5
d_call: TRBD1
cdr3_aa: CASSDGTGSGYTF
cdr3_nt: TGTGCCAGCAGCGACGGGACAGGGTCCGGCTACACCTTC

j_call: TRBJ2-5
clone_size: NA
v_call: TRBV4-2
d_call: NA
cdr3_aa: CASSQPGSDDQETQYF
cdr3_nt: TGTGCCAGCAGCCAACCAGGTAGTGACGACCAAGAGACCCAGTACTTC

j_call: TRBJ1-1
clone_size: few
v_call: TRBV29-1
d_call: NA
cdr3_aa: CSADGGFGEAFF
cdr3_nt: TGCAGCGCTGATGGAGGGTTTGGTGAAGCTTTCTTT

j_call: TRBJ2-7
clone_size: NA
v_call: TRBV10-1
d_call: NA
cdr3_aa: CARGDSYEQYF
cdr3_nt: TGCGCCAGGGGAGATTCCTACGAGCAGTACTTC

j_call: TRBJ1-4
clone_size: NA
v_call: TRBV4-1
d_call: NA
cdr3_aa: CASSPTGGFEEKLFF
cdr3_nt: TGCGCCAGCAGTCCTACAGGCGGATTTGAAGAAAAACTGTTTTTT